This paragraph covers one TCR beta chain sequence. Its antigen is not identified. The V end lost 4 bases, the J end lost 5 bases, and 18 bases lay between the germline ends. Germline CDR1 reads LGHDT; CDR2 reads YNNKEL (reference sequence). The CDR3 spans 16 residues. Through negative isolation, CD4+ and CD8+ T cells were obtained, while TEMRA cells were enriched using FACS. Random hexamers were used to reverse transcribe an amount of about 0.45 to 1 ug RNA. Amplification of TCR beta CDR3 across 54 Vbeta and 13 Jbeta was performed with immunoSEQ multiplex PCR. From the immunoSEQ multiplex PCR reads, TCRdb called clonotypes with MiXCR, one entry per CDR3 protein. The sample lists 120,000 or so distinct CDR3 sequences, less than 95% seen once, with approximately 0.13% in the top ten. The source of the sample is a study of CD8 T cells in Susac syndrome. Notes on the study in general: The study conceded that relatively few individuals underwent its TCR sequencing and HLA analysis.

This clonotype was obtained from a human donor with multiple sclerosis. The V and J genes are TRBV3-1 and TRBJ2-1, with D perhaps TRBD1 or TRBD2 (5 bases each). Sequencing input: CD4+ T cells from PBMCs. The CDR3 loop reads CASSRLPGRRHNEQFF. DNA for the CDR3: TGTGCCAGCAGCCGACTCCCGGGACGCCGCCACAATGAGCAGTTCTTC.